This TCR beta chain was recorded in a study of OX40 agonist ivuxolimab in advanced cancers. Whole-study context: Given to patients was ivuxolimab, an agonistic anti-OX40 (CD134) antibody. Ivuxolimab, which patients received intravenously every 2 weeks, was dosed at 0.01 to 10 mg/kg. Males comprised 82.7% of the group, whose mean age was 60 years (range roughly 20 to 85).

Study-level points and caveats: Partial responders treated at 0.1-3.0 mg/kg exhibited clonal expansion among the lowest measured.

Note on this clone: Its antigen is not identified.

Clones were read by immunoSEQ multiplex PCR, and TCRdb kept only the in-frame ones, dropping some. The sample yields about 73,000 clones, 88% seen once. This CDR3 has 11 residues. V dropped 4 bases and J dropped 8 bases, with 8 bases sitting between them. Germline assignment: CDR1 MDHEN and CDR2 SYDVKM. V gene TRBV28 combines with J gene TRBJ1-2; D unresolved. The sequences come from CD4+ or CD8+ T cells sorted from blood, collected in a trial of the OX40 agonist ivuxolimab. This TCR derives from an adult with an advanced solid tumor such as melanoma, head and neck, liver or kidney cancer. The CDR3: CASSYDRGYTF. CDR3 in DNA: TGTGCCAGCAGTTACGATCGGGGCTACACCTTC.